These 10 T cell receptor beta chains share one sample of origin, sequenced in a study of identical twins (dated by TCRdb to about 2016). The library was made by 5' RACE. The sample was run on an Illumina HiSeq 2000. Clones were called with MiXCR by TCRdb after fastp trimmed the public reads at Q25, and only in-frame beta chains were retained. Each CDR3 protein appears once, grouped with its most common genes and DNA. Here the sample has some 560,000 distinct CDR3 sequences; 7.5% to 10% occur a single time. Roughly 3% of the sample comes from the top ten. These same records also appear under a second study, on yellow fever vaccine responses in identical twins.

Specimen: PBMCs. The receptor set was obtained from a woman aged 18-29 years in good health.

The sample holds a few counts of this clonotype. The V gene is TRBV9, the J gene TRBJ2-5; 7 bases are a match to TRBD2. Per the germline V gene, CDR1 is SGDLS and CDR2 is YYNGEE. V lost 4 bases to trimming and J lost 6 bases; unmatched junction nucleotides: 3. This CDR3 spans 12 amino acids. The CDR3 loop is CASSPGGKTQYF. CDR3 DNA sequence: TGTGCCAGCAGCCCGGGGGGAAAGACCCAGTACTTC. The full variable domain, completed using reference TRBV9 and TRBJ2-5, is DSGVTQTPKHLITATGQRVTLRCSPRSGDLSVYWYQQSLDQGLQFLIQYYNGEERAKGNILERFSAQQFPDLHSELNLSSLELGDSALYFCASSPGGKTQYFGPGTRLLVL.

This clonotype appeared a few times. The J gene is TRBJ1-6, the V gene TRBV12-3 or TRBV12-4, with a tentative D call TRBD1 (5 bases). Trimming shortened V by 7 bases and J by 10 bases, and 17 bases separated the two germline ends. The CDR3 runs to 14 residues. This CDR3 is CASTEGTRLSPLHF. The CDR3 DNA follows: TGTGCCAGCACCGAGGGGACCCGGCTGTCACCCCTCCACTTT.

This clonotype was observed a handful of times. The chain uses TRBV3-1 and TRBJ2-1; 10 bases fit TRBD2. Germline loops: CDR1 LGHDT, CDR2 YNNKEL (reference sequence). The CDR3 extends over 16 amino acids. V was clipped by 4 bases and J by 9 bases; unmatched bases: 12. CDR3 loop: CASSPRRSGGASEQFF. DNA for the CDR3: TGTGCCAGCAGCCCTAGAAGAAGCGGGGGGGCCAGTGAGCAGTTCTTC.

V usage is TRBV5-1 and J usage is TRBJ2-7, with D possibly being TRBD2 (5 bases). The CDR3 totals 15 residues. Trimming shortened V by 0 bases and J by 3 bases, and 13 bases separated the two germline ends. Per the germline V gene, CDR1 is SGHRS and CDR2 is YFSETQ. CDR3 sequence reads: CASSLGGGTSYEQYF. CDR3 coding DNA: TGCGCCAGCAGCTTGGGTGGAGGAACCAGCTACGAGCAGTACTTC. The whole variable domain, remainder taken from reference TRBV5-1 and TRBJ2-7, is KAGVTQTPRYLIKTRGQQVTLSCSPISGHRSVSWYQQTPGQGLQFLFEYFSETQRNKGNFPGRFSGRQFSNSRSEMNVSTLELGDSALYLCASSLGGGTSYEQYFGPGTRLTVT.

V and J are TRBV11-2 and TRBJ2-7; TRBD1 matches 7 bases. Trimming cost V 5 bases and J 3 bases; bases outside gene matches: 13. This CDR3 comprises 16 residues. Germline CDR1 and CDR2: SGHAT and FQNNGV. In nucleotides, the CDR3 is TGTGCCAGCAGCCAACCGGGACAGCGTAGAGACTACGAGCAGTACTTC. Protein: CASSQPGQRRDYEQYF.

CDR3 residues: CASGPIRGRSDTQYF. DNA of the CDR3: TGTGCCAGCGGGCCGATCAGGGGACGGTCAGATACGCAGTATTTT. The J gene is TRBJ2-3, the V gene TRBV6-1; D possibly corresponds to TRBD1 (6 bases). V was trimmed by 8 bases and J by 4 bases, leaving 19 bases between them. The germline CDR1 and CDR2 sequences are MNHNS and SASEGT. The CDR3 has 15 residues.

Many counts were recorded for this clonotype. The genes are TRBV12-3 or TRBV12-4 and TRBJ1-4, with a weak D call TRBD1 (5 bases). V gave up 5 bases and J gave up 12 bases, with 13 bases separating them. The CDR3 length is 12 residues. The CDR3 is CASSPRGMELFF. In nucleotides, the CDR3 is TGTGCCAGCAGTCCCCGGGGGATGGAACTGTTTTTT.

This clonotype occurred a few times. The chain has TRBV6-1 and TRBJ2-3; D remains unclear. Trimming cost V 3 bases and J 0 bases, with 7 bases left between them. The germline gives CDR1 MNHNS, CDR2 SASEGT. The CDR3 is made up of 14 amino acids. CDR3 DNA: TGTGCCAGCAGTGAGAGCAGGAGCACAGATACGCAGTATTTT. Translating it yields CASSESRSTDTQYF.

The V call is TRBV7-2, the J call TRBJ2-7; the D gene could be TRBD1 or TRBD2 (6 bases each). The CDR3 length is 15 residues. Germline CDR1 reads SGHTA; CDR2 reads FQGNSA. Trimming pared 5 bases from V and 5 bases from J, leaving 19 bases between. Written as DNA, the CDR3 is TGTGCCAGCAGCGTTGGGGGCGGGGTCGGGCACGAGCAGTACTTC. This codes for CASSVGGGVGHEQYF.

This clonotype appeared many times. The CDR3 sequence is CASSRTGHEQYF. The CDR3 DNA is TGTGCCAGCAGTCGGACAGGGCACGAGCAGTACTTC. This chain links TRBV28 with TRBJ2-7, with 8 bases that match TRBD1. Losses at the gene ends were 5 bases for V and 5 bases for J; bases not matched to a gene: 2. Germline V lookup: CDR1 MDHEN, CDR2 SYDVKM. The CDR3 consists of 12 residues.